In this sample, the clone carrying this T cell receptor beta chain turned up many times. Its antigen is still unknown. The data were taken from a study of human T cells and chemical hapten exposure. Study summary: Patients, chiefly female, had alopecia areata, totalis or universalis.

Time point given: pre-sensitization, week 0. Treatment meaning: therapeutic diphenylcyclopropenone sensitization with weekly scalp DPC. At every patch-test visit, blood was drawn before the patch test was applied. Study-wide results and caveats: The study found that PT1 expanded TCR counts correlated positively with patch test score.

TCRdb fed the RACE reads into MiXCR, producing one record per CDR3 protein. This repertoire shows some 300,000 distinct CDR3 sequences, 5% to 6.5% found once; its top ten account for about 8.2%. Trimming pared 6 bases from V and 4 bases from J, leaving 21 bases between. The length of the CDR3 is 16 residues. Germline values: CDR1 ENHRY, CDR2 SYGVKD. Specimen: whole blood, collected in connection with sensitization to the hapten diphenylcyclopropenone (DPC). The receptor comes from a woman younger than 30 with alopecia areata. Some clones in this sample may be carry-over from other donors' samples. The chain carries TRBV10-3 and TRBJ1-2, with D perhaps TRBD1 (6 bases). Here the CDR3 DNA reads TGTGCCATCAGCGGGACGCCGACAGGCGCTACCTATGGCTACACCTTC. It yields the protein CAISGTPTGATYGYTF.